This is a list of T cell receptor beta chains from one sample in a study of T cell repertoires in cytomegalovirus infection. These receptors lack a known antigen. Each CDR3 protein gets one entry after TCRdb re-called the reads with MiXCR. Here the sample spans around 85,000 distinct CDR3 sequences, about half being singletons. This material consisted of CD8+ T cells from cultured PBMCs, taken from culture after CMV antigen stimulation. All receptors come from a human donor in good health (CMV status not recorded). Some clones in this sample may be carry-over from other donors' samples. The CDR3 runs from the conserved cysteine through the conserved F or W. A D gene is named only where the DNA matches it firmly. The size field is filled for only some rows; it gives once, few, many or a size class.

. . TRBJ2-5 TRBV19 CASSHWVVKWQETQYF TGTGCCAGTAGTCACTGGGTAGTGAAGTGGCAAGAGACCCAGTACTTC
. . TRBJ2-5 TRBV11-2 CASSPLERPHQETQYF TGTGCCAGCAGCCCCCTAGAGCGTCCTCACCAAGAGACCCAGTACTTC
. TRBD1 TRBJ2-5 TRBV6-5 CASSWDSEETQYF TGTGCCAGCAGTTGGGACAGCGAGGAGACCCAGTACTTC
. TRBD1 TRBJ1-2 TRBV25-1 CASSDPGTAYGYTF TGTGCCAGCAGTGATCCAGGGACAGCTTATGGCTACACCTTC
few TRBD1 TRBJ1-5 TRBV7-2 CASSPDRVGNQPQHF TGTGCCAGCAGCCCGGACAGGGTAGGCAATCAGCCCCAGCATTTT
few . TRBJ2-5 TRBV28 CASTLRGSTETQYF TGTGCCAGCACCCTTAGGGGAAGTACAGAGACCCAGTACTTC
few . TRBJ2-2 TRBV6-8 CASSSFGELFF TGTGCCAGCAGTTCGTTCGGGGAGCTGTTTTTT
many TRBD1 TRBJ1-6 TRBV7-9 CASSLADWTGARSPLHF TGTGCCAGCAGCTTAGCGGATTGGACAGGGGCTAGGTCACCCCTCCACTTT
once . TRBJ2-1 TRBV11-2 CASSLVQGLPAYEQFF TGTGCCAGCAGCTTAGTTCAGGGGCTACCGGCCTATGAGCAGTTCTTC
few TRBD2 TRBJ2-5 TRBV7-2 CASSYYSGTSGPQETQYF TGTGCCAGCAGCTACTACTCCGGGACTAGCGGGCCACAAGAGACCCAGTACTTC
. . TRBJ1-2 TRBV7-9 CASSYGGMGPGGYTF TGTGCCAGCAGCTACGGGGGGATGGGGCCGGGTGGCTACACCTTC
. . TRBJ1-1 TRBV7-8 CASSLGDMNTEAFF TGTGCCAGCAGCTTAGGTGATATGAACACTGAAGCTTTCTTT
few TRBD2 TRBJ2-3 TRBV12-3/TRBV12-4 CASSASGGTQYF TGTGCCAGCAGTGCGAGCGGGGGGACGCAGTATTTT
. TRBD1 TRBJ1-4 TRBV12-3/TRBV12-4 CASSGPGGTGDYEKLFF TGTGCCAGCAGTGGCCCTGGAGGGACAGGGGATTATGAAAAACTGTTTTTT
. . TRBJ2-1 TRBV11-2 CASSLGVNEQFF TGTGCCAGCAGCTTAGGTGTGAATGAGCAGTTCTTC
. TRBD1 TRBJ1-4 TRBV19 CASSSPHRGEDQREKLFF TGTGCCAGTAGTTCCCCGCACAGGGGAGAGGATCAGAGGGAAAAACTGTTTTTT
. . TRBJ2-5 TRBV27 CASSWGGLGETQYF TGTGCCAGCAGTTGGGGGGGGCTGGGAGAGACCCAGTACTTC
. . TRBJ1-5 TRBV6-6 CASSGPSNQPQHF TGTGCCAGCAGCGGACCTAGCAATCAGCCCCAGCATTTT
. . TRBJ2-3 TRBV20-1 CSASLGGDPDTQYF TGCAGTGCTAGTTTGGGGGGAGACCCAGATACGCAGTATTTT
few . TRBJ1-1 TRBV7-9 CASSFKGTEAFF TGTGCCAGCAGTTTTAAAGGGACTGAAGCTTTCTTT
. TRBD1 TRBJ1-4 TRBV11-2 CASSLGRQGIGEKLFF TGTGCCAGCAGCTTAGGCCGACAGGGAATTGGTGAAAAACTGTTTTTT
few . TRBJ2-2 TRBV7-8 CASSTGAGLANTGELFF TGTGCCAGCAGTACAGGGGCGGGACTCGCGAACACCGGGGAGCTGTTTTTT
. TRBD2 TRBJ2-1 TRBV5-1 CASSLAQAGLVNNEQFF TGCGCCAGCAGCTTGGCCCAAGCTGGACTAGTCAACAATGAGCAGTTCTTC
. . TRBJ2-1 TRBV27 CASSLSEIPYNEQFF TGTGCCAGCAGTTTATCGGAAATACCATACAATGAGCAGTTCTTC
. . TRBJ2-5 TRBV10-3 CAISGLGQQETQYF TGTGCCATCAGCGGATTGGGGCAGCAAGAGACCCAGTACTTC
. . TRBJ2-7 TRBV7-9 CASSSSVEQYF TGTGCCAGCAGCTCCTCTGTCGAGCAGTACTTC
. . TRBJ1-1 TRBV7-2 CASSLTRGGSKQAEAFF TGTGCCAGCAGCTTAACCCGAGGCGGGTCTAAACAAGCTGAAGCTTTCTTT
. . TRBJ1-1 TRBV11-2 CASSSSRRGLGTEAFF TGTGCCAGCAGCTCCTCCCGGCGGGGGCTGGGCACTGAAGCTTTCTTT
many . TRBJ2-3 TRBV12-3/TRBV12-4 CASSLGDTQYF TGTGCCAGCAGCTTAGGAGATACGCAGTATTTT
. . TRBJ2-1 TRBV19 CASSIDQSNEQFF TGTGCCAGTAGTATAGACCAATCCAATGAGCAGTTCTTC
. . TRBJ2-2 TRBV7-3 CASSLRLRTGELFF TGTGCCAGCAGCTTAAGGTTGCGAACCGGGGAGCTGTTTTTT
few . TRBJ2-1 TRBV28 CASSYYYNEQFF TGTGCCAGCAGTTACTACTACAATGAGCAGTTCTTC
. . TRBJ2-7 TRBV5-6 CASSLLGGSYEQYF TGTGCCAGCAGCTTGCTGGGGGGCTCCTACGAGCAGTACTTC
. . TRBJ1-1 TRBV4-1 CASSQPTGLPPNTEAFF TGCGCCAGCAGCCAACCTACGGGACTCCCTCCGAACACTGAAGCTTTCTTT
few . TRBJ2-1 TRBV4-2 CASSQDAPSSYNEQFF TGTGCCAGCAGCCAAGACGCACCAAGCTCCTACAATGAGCAGTTCTTC
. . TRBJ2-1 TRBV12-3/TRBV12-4 CASSSFQWEQFF TGTGCCAGCAGTTCCTTCCAGTGGGAGCAGTTCTTC
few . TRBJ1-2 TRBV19 CASTYRSGHGYGYTF TGTGCCAGTACCTATCGCTCAGGGCATGGCTATGGCTACACCTTC
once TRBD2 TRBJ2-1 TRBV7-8 CASSLGGEGGDNEQFF TGTGCCAGCAGCCTCGGGGGGGAGGGGGGGGACAATGAGCAGTTCTTC
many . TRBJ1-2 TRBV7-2 CASSLGQGLDGYTF TGTGCCAGCAGCTTAGGGCAGGGGTTAGATGGCTACACCTTC
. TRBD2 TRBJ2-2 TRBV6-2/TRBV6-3 CASSWDYPNTGELFF TGTGCCAGCAGTTGGGACTATCCGAACACCGGGGAGCTGTTTTTT
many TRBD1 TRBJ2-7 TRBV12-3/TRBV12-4 CASGTGSYEQYF TGTGCCAGCGGGACAGGGTCCTACGAGCAGTACTTC
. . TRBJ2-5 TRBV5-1 CASSFWSQETQYF TGCGCCAGCAGCTTTTGGAGCCAAGAGACCCAGTACTTC
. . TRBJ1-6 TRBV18 CASSPPAGGTQRRSYNSPLHF TGTGCCAGCTCACCACCTGCCGGGGGGACCCAGAGGAGGTCCTATAATTCACCCCTCCACTTT
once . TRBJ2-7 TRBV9 CASSVGAEAIYEQYF TGTGCCAGCAGCGTAGGGGCAGAGGCAATCTACGAGCAGTACTTC
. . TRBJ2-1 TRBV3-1 CASSQGAPSSYNEQFF TGTGCCAGCAGCCAAGGCGCCCCGAGCTCCTACAATGAGCAGTTCTTC
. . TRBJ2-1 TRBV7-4 CASGAQGNEQFF TGTGCCAGCGGGGCCCAGGGCAATGAGCAGTTCTTC
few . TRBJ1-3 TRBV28 CASSLDARSGNTIYF TGTGCCAGCAGTTTAGACGCCCGCTCTGGAAACACCATATATTTT
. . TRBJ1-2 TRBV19 CASSYDRLGYGYTF TGTGCCAGTAGCTATGACAGGCTGGGCTATGGCTACACCTTC
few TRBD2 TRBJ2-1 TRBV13 CASSLGTGGPWEQFF TGTGCCAGCAGCTTAGGGACGGGGGGGCCATGGGAGCAGTTCTTC
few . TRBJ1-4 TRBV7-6 CASSLERREKLFF TGTGCCAGCAGCTTGGAGAGAAGGGAAAAACTGTTTTTT
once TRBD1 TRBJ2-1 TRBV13 CASSSDRGLVNEQFF TGTGCCAGCAGCTCCGACAGGGGGCTAGTCAATGAGCAGTTCTTC